One and the same sample provided the 8 T cell receptor beta chains below, sequenced in a study of blood T cell repertoires in COVID-19 (dated by TCRdb to 2019 to 2021). The library was produced with the immunoSEQ multiplex PCR assay. TCRdb took this table from immuneACCESS and kept in-frame rearrangements with V and J called. Such tables lack part of the clones; where checked against another copy, unresolved V genes explain under half of the gap, and the rest is unexplained. The sample table holds 200,000 to 250,000 clones, of which approximately 90% were seen once. Jointly, the top ten make up approximately 2.5% of the sample. The sequenced sample was peripheral blood. The receptors originated from a man aged 25-40 years with COVID-19, enrolled during active disease.

The rearrangement joins TRBV2 to TRBJ2-3; tentatively, D is TRBD2 (6 bases). The CDR3 consists of 15 residues. The germline V gene has CDR1 SNHLY and CDR2 FYNNEI. V lost 6 bases to trimming and J lost 2 bases, with 15 bases between them. This CDR3 is CASRKLAAITDTQYF. CDR3 coding DNA: TGTGCCAGCAGGAAATTAGCGGCCATCACAGATACGCAGTATTTT.

The rearrangement links TRBV5-8 to TRBJ1-5; D is uncertain. This CDR3 comprises 16 residues. Trimming shortened V by 3 bases and J by 0 bases, and 13 bases separated the two germline ends. Germline V CDR1 and CDR2: SGHTS, YDEGEE. The CDR3 bases are TGTGCCAGCAGCTGGTCCAACCGGGGTAGCAATCAGCCCCAGCATTTT. This gives the protein CASSWSNRGSNQPQHF.

The CDR3 here is CASTGGPGELFF. The CDR3 DNA reads as TGTGCCAGCACTGGGGGCCCCGGGGAGCTGTTTTTT. The chain joins TRBV2 to TRBJ2-2; possible D gene TRBD1, 6 bases. Per germline, CDR1 SNHLY and CDR2 FYNNEI. CDR3 size: 12 residues. Trimming cost V 7 bases and J 6 bases, with 9 bases left between them.

This sequence joins TRBV6-5 and TRBJ2-7, with D unclear. Germline V CDR1 and CDR2: MNHEY, SVGAGI. V lost 6 bases to trimming and J lost 0 bases, with 12 bases between them. This CDR3 contains 14 residues. CDR3 DNA sequence: TGTGCCAGCAGAGGAGATGAATACTCCTACGAGCAGTACTTC. It codes for CASRGDEYSYEQYF.

This chain joins TRBV29-1 and TRBJ1-2; 8 bases map to TRBD1. V lost 5 bases, J lost 8 bases, and 7 bases stayed unmatched. The germline V gene has CDR1 SQVTM and CDR2 ANQGSEA. The CDR3 is 12 residues long. The CDR3 is CSVQQDRAGYTF. In DNA form, the CDR3 reads TGCAGCGTTCAGCAGGACAGGGCGGGCTACACCTTC.

The chain joins TRBV19 to TRBJ2-1; no clear D. Trimming shortened V by 3 bases and J by 7 bases, and 16 bases separated the two germline ends. Germline V gives CDR1 LNHDA, CDR2 SQIVND (reference sequence). There are 15 residues in the CDR3. The CDR3 spells CASSIGSRSPNEQFF. CDR3 sequence (DNA): TGTGCCAGTAGTATTGGCTCCCGTTCGCCGAATGAGCAGTTCTTC.

This rearrangement joins TRBV7-2 to TRBJ1-2; 7 bases match TRBD1. The trim removed 1 base at V and 4 bases at J, leaving 6 bases unmatched. Germline V gene sequence: CDR1 SGHTA, CDR2 FQGNSA. The CDR3 loop spans 15 amino acids. The CDR3 reads CASSLGTGDIYGYTF. Written as DNA, the CDR3 is TGTGCCAGCAGCTTAGGTACAGGGGATATCTATGGCTACACCTTC.

V gene TRBV9 combines with J gene TRBJ2-1; 9 bases fit TRBD2. In germline, CDR1 is SGDLS, CDR2 YYNGEE. The junction had 11 bases not matched to a gene; V was cut back by 1 base and J by 3 bases. The CDR3 contains 18 residues. The CDR3: CASSVPLLAGVDYNEQFF. The CDR3 DNA reads as TGTGCCAGCAGCGTACCCCTCTTAGCGGGAGTTGACTACAATGAGCAGTTCTTC.